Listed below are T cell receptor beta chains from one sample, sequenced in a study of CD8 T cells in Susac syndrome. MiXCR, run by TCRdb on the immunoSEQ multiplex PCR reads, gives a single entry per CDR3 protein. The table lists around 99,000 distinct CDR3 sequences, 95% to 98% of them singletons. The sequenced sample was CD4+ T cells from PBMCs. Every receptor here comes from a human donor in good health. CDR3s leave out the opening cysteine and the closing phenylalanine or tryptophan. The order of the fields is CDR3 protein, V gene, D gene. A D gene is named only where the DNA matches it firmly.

CDR3: AWVGGTVNTEAF; V: TRBV30; D: NA
CDR3: SARVGYQGSSSSGANVLT; V: TRBV20-1; D: NA
CDR3: ASSPPPSAGKETQY; V: TRBV12-3/TRBV12-4; D: NA
CDR3: ASSLGARALGY; V: TRBV5-6; D: NA
CDR3: ASSFPGSFSYEQY; V: TRBV5-6; D: NA
CDR3: ASSQESGGKTQY; V: TRBV4-2; D: TRBD1
CDR3: ASSLVAGPQH; V: TRBV7-9; D: NA
CDR3: ASSLWRASEETQY; V: TRBV7-2; D: NA
CDR3: ASSLFSLQGSRQPQH; V: TRBV12-3/TRBV12-4; D: NA
CDR3: ASNWNEKLF; V: TRBV19; D: NA
CDR3: ASSEIAKNIQY; V: TRBV5-4; D: NA
CDR3: ASSEGQGRTDTQY; V: TRBV5-6; D: TRBD1
CDR3: ASSPIQGGEQY; V: TRBV18; D: NA
CDR3: ASSQEGGYSGNTIY; V: TRBV4-1; D: NA
CDR3: ASNDRLNEQF; V: TRBV28; D: NA
CDR3: AWSDSYEQY; V: TRBV30; D: NA
CDR3: ASSQDRLAGGLSQY; V: TRBV3-1; D: TRBD2
CDR3: ASSQDGAFGSGELF; V: TRBV3-1; D: NA
CDR3: ASRDSSSSGNTIY; V: TRBV7-2; D: TRBD1
CDR3: ASSLRTGSGHEQY; V: TRBV7-2; D: TRBD1
CDR3: ASSAIGGGTEAF; V: TRBV6-4; D: NA
CDR3: ASSRSPGRGTEAF; V: TRBV6-5; D: NA
CDR3: ASSQADNREDYGYT; V: TRBV4-1; D: NA
CDR3: ASSNSLLAGTDTQY; V: TRBV3-1; D: TRBD2
CDR3: ASSRQGASAGELF; V: TRBV2; D: TRBD1
CDR3: ASSSTATGAGQETQY; V: TRBV5-1; D: TRBD1
CDR3: ASTQTGQLRETQY; V: TRBV5-6; D: NA
CDR3: ASSPNSGTNYGYT; V: TRBV3-1; D: NA
CDR3: ASSRLGTDTQY; V: TRBV14; D: NA
CDR3: ATSDGGHSNQPQH; V: TRBV24-1; D: NA
CDR3: AIGGWLTSGANVLT; V: TRBV6-2/TRBV6-3; D: NA
CDR3: AISVGETYEQY; V: TRBV10-3; D: NA
CDR3: ASSWGHQAKNIQY; V: TRBV3-1; D: NA
CDR3: ASSLASGAQETQY; V: TRBV5-1; D: TRBD2
CDR3: ASSRARGLGPFNEQF; V: TRBV14; D: TRBD2
CDR3: ASSKPGTADYEQY; V: TRBV28; D: TRBD1
CDR3: SALTAGGQETQY; V: TRBV20-1; D: TRBD2
CDR3: ASSLDRYEQY; V: TRBV28; D: NA
CDR3: ASSFQGSMNTEAF; V: TRBV11-2; D: NA
CDR3: ASSYSLRYEQY; V: TRBV6-5; D: NA
CDR3: SARGARPGANVLT; V: TRBV20-1; D: NA
CDR3: ASSPPGQGGYEQY; V: TRBV12-3/TRBV12-4; D: TRBD1
CDR3: ASSVNFEAF; V: TRBV25-1; D: NA
CDR3: AAFNGYGYT; V: TRBV6-1; D: NA
CDR3: ASSLEGPGQHEQY; V: TRBV7-9; D: NA